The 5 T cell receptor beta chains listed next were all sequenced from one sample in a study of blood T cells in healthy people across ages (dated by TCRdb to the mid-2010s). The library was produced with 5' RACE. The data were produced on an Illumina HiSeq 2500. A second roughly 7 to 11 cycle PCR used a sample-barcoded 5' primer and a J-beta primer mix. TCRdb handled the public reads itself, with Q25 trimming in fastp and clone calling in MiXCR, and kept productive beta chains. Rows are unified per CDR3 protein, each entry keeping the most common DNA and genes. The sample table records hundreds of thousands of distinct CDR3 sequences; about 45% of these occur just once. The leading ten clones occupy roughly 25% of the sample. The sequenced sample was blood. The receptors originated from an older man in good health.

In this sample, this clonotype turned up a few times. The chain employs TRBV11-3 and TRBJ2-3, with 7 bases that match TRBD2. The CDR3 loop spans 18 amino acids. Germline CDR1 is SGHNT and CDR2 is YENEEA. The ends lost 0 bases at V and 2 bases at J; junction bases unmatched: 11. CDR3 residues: CASSLDRGIAGPTDTQYF. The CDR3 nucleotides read TGTGCCAGCAGCTTAGATCGAGGAATAGCGGGTCCCACAGATACGCAGTATTTT.

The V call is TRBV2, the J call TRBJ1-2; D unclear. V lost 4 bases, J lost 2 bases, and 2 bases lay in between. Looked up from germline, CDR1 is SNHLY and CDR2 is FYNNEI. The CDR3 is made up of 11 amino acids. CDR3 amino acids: CASSGNYGYTF. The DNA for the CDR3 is TGTGCCAGCAGTGGGAACTATGGCTACACCTTC.

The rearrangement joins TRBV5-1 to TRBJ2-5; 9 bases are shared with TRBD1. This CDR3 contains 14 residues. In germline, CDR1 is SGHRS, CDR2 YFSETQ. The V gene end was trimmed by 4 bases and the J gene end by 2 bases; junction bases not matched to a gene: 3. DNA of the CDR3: TGCGCCAGCAGCGCGGACAGGGGACAAGAGACCCAGTACTTC. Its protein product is CASSADRGQETQYF.

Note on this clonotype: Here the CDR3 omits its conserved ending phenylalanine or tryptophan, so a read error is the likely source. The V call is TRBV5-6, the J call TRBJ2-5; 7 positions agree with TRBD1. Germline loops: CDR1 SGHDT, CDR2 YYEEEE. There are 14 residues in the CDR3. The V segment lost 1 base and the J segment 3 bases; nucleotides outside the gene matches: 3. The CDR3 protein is CASSLTGAKETQYS. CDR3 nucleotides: TGTGCCAGCAGCTTGACAGGGGCAAAAGAGACCCAGTACTCC.

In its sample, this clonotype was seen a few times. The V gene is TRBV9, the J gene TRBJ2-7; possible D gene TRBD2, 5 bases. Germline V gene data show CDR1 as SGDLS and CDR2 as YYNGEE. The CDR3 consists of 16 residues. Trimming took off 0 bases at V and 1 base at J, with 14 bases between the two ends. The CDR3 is CASSVGERWGSYEQYF. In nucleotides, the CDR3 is TGTGCCAGCAGCGTAGGGGAGAGGTGGGGTTCCTACGAGCAGTACTTC.